This T cell receptor beta chain was sequenced in a study of blood T cell repertoires in COVID-19. CDR3 length equals 17 residues. The V gene end was trimmed by 0 bases and the J gene end by 10 bases; junction bases not matched to a gene: 10. The V gene's germline CDR1 is MGHRA and CDR2 YSYEKL. Sequencing used immunoSEQ multiplex PCR; TCRdb keeps in-frame clones, though not all of them. Of under 350,000 clones listed, just over 85% are singletons. Participants had their cohort set by participant-reported clinical history. This chain joins TRBV4-1 and TRBJ1-6; 9 bases map to TRBD1. The receptor was isolated from a woman aged 40 to 50 with acute COVID-19. The sample comprised PBMCs or T cells enriched from blood (not recorded which). CDR3 nucleotide sequence: TGCGCCAGCAGCCAAGATACCGGGACAGGGCTTATCTCACCCCTCCACTTT. This codes for CASSQDTGTGLISPLHF.